The T cell receptor beta chain described here comes from a study of cytomegalovirus exposure and HLA in healthy donors. Healthy people donating bone marrow made up the donors. 60 Vbeta and 13 Jbeta primers were used in PCR. Produced via immunoSEQ multiplex PCR; TCRdb's table is partial and in-frame only. The sample lists 150,000 to 200,000 clones; 80% were seen once. This clone was observed a few times. Its specificity is not known. Regarding the study as a whole: The later analysis indicated that the majority of CMV-associated TCR beta chains appeared HLA-restricted.

The V gene end was trimmed by 5 bases and the J gene end by 5 bases; junction bases not matched to a gene: 12. CDR3 length equals 15 residues. Germline V gene data show CDR1 as SEHNR and CDR2 as FQNEAQ (reference sequence). The rearrangement uses TRBV7-9 and TRBJ2-7; 7 bases are shared with TRBD1. Specimen: PBMCs. The receptor was isolated from a boy aged 10-17 years in good health and CMV-seronegative. The CDR3 region is CASSLVPRGLDEQYF. The DNA of the CDR3 is TGTGCCAGCAGCCTGGTCCCAAGGGGGCTGGACGAGCAGTACTTC.